This T cell receptor (beta chain) appears in the sequencing data of a study of T cell responses to AZD1222 COVID-19 vaccine (dated by TCRdb to 2020 to 2022). For the wider study: AZD1222 recipients given second doses at about 4 weeks or at about 12 weeks were pooled, since spike-specific TCR depth and breadth were not found to differ between the two schedules. Trial participants were enrolled by age into subgroups of 18-55, 56-69 and 70-plus years, and about 150, 27 and 61 TCR-sequenced participants, respectively, were included in these subgroups. A total of 233 trial participants underwent TCR sequencing, of whom around 200 received two doses of AZD1222 and 26 received two doses of the MenACWY control vaccine. What the research found in general, with its limitations: After two AZD1222 doses, both the breadth and the depth of spike-specific TCRs were significantly higher than at day 0 and than in MenACWY recipients. Reportedly, close to half of the unique spike-specific TCRs recognized epitopes lying outside the regions that are mutated in the B.1.351 and B.1.1.7 variants. The 56-69-year group was small, and its depth increase did not reach significance, likely because of low power. Most participants were white British and females outnumbered males, and the authors suggested that clonal diversity may have been underestimated. Conclusions about previously exposed vaccinees were limited because only 5 or 6 AZD1222 recipients were SARS-CoV-2 seropositive at baseline. CD4 TCRs associated with the vaccine covered the entire spike protein, and the dominant responses were in regions 160-218 and 743-854. Because no samples from the day 14 peak response were available, repertoires could be characterized only after the peak T cell response.

Compared with germline, V lacks 5 bases and J lacks 7 bases; bases without a gene match: 10. The germline V gene encodes CDR1 SGHTA and CDR2 FQGNSA. The CDR3 has 15 amino acids, counting the end cysteine and phenylalanine. The DNA shown is the 45-base CDR3, in frame from base 1. The time point label, read with the paper, signifies: baseline before first vaccination. Samples from vaccinated people were obtained from the UK trials COV001 and COV002, which included a single-blind randomized controlled phase 2/3 trial of AZD1222 (ChAdOx1 nCoV-19) in healthy adults. For TCRbeta chain sequencing, PBMC samples from trial participants were taken at day 0 and at day 28 after the second dose. A remark on this clone: This clone's antigen is unknown. Base qualities are not recorded, but no much larger clone differs from it by a single base.

The CDR3 regions of human TCRbeta chains were analyzed by immunosequencing. Regarding the original processing steps: Repertoire TCRs were checked for matches against a reference library of SARS-CoV-2-specific TCRs that had been generated using the MIRA antigen-specificity platform. Breadth was defined as the fraction of unique TCRs that were SARS-CoV-2-associated. Depth was defined as the fraction of total T cells that were SARS-CoV-2-associated. Using the MIRA data, each spike-specific TCR was mapped to the spike region that the TCR reacts to and placed in a CD4 or CD8 class. Log10-transformed breadth and depth values were compared by one-way ANOVA with Sidak's multiple comparisons tests. Held by TCRdb, this immuneACCESS table contains in-frame sequences only and omits some clones. Under half of the omission traces to an unresolved V gene where checked; the cause of the rest is unknown. The V and J calls and clone size are taken from that table; D and trimming were inferred from the DNA. Here the sample has over 95,000 clones; 87% occur a single time. Together, the top ten hold around 3.2% of the sample.

Sequencing was performed on peripheral blood, taken on day 0 of AZD1222 vaccination. This chain joins TRBV7-2 to TRBJ1-4; 7 central nucleotides agree with TRBD1. The receptor comes from an adult in good health. CDR3 protein: CASSARTGEGEKLFF. Here is the DNA: TGTGCCAGCAGCGCCCGAACAGGGGAAGGTGAAAAACTGTTTTTT.